This T cell receptor (beta chain) was sequenced for a study of blood T cell repertoires in COVID-19. This clone was seen just once. As processed by the authors: By means of reference gene primer amplification, nucleated cell counts were estimated. Libraries were prepared by immunoSEQ multiplex PCR; TCRdb keeps only in-frame clonotypes and omits some of them. Clone size and V and J calls were adopted from that table, with D and trimming inferred from the DNA. The sample includes under 300,000 clones, around 87% of them seen just once. The CDR3 totals 14 residues. The junction had 9 bases not matched to a gene; V was cut back by 5 bases and J by 6 bases. Germline-derived CDR1 and CDR2 are SEHNR and FQNEAQ (reference sequence).

This TCR came from a woman in her twenties or thirties with acute COVID-19. V gene TRBV7-9 combines with J gene TRBJ2-7, with TRBD1 matching 8 bases. Sequencing was performed on PBMCs or T cells enriched from blood (not recorded which). The chain's CDR3 is CASSTGTGQAEQYF. The DNA of the CDR3 is TGTGCCAGCAGCACCGGGACAGGTCAAGCCGAGCAGTACTTC.